This T cell receptor beta chain appears in the sequencing data of a study of brain T cells in children with intractable seizures. Study results and caveats: Only CDR3 sequence similarity suggested viral specificity, without known HCMV serostatus. Absence of clones before surgery may stem from lower sequencing depth.

Only cases whose brain tissue showed the highest T cell transcript signatures were sequenced. Per the germline V gene, CDR1 is SGDLS and CDR2 is YYNGEE. The CDR3 has 14 amino acids. Trimming removed 4 bases at V and 2 bases at J, with 11 bases between. Libraries were prepared by immunoSEQ multiplex PCR; TCRdb keeps only in-frame clonotypes and omits some of them. Altogether about 120,000 clones are present, approximately 94% being singletons, with the ten largest covering roughly 4%. About this clone: The antigen remains unidentified.

This receptor was obtained from a boy under two years old with hemimegalencephaly and intractable seizures. The sequencing here drew on peripheral blood, taken at surgery. V and J are TRBV9 and TRBJ2-3, with D tentatively TRBD1 (6 bases). The DNA of the CDR3 is TGTGCCAGCAGCCGAGGGACACTCACAGATACGCAGTATTTT. This translates into CASSRGTLTDTQYF.